One and the same sample provided the 29 T cell receptor beta chains below, sequenced in a study of blood T cell repertoires in COVID-19. Generated by immunoSEQ multiplex PCR, the TCRdb table keeps only in-frame clones and is missing some. The sample lists 45,000 to 60,000 clones; approximately 87% were seen once. The sample taken for sequencing was peripheral blood. The receptors shown here come from a human donor in a cohort sampled during active COVID-19.

This chain joins TRBV10-3 and TRBJ1-1, with D unclear. The CDR3 is 11 residues long. Germline V CDR1 and CDR2: ENHRY, SYGVKD. V was shortened by 6 bases and J by 4 bases, with 6 bases between the two germline ends. The DNA of the CDR3 is TGTGCCATCAGCACGGGCACTGAAGCTTTCTTT. Translated: CAISTGTEAFF.

This chain uses TRBV19 with TRBJ2-5; 9 positions agree with TRBD1. The CDR3 is made up of 15 amino acids. Losses at the gene ends were 5 bases for V and 2 bases for J; bases not matched to a gene: 6. Germline CDR1 reads LNHDA; CDR2 reads SQIVND (reference sequence). The CDR3 bases are TGTGCCAGTAGTGTAACAGGGGGCGGGCAAGAGACCCAGTACTTC. This encodes CASSVTGGGQETQYF.

The chain combines TRBV6-4 with TRBJ1-1; the match to TRBD1 covers 10 bases. The J segment lost 3 bases and the V segment lost 3 bases, leaving 4 bases of the junction unmatched. Germline V gene lookup returns CDR1 MRHNA and CDR2 SNTAGT. The CDR3 is 15 amino acids. The CDR3 region is CASSERDRGYTEAFF. The CDR3 DNA is TGTGCCAGCAGTGAGCGGGACAGGGGTTACACTGAAGCTTTCTTT.

This chain joins TRBV28 and TRBJ2-7, with 7 bases matching TRBD1. The junction had 11 bases not matched to a gene; V was cut back by 6 bases and J by 3 bases. The CDR3 extends over 15 amino acids. Per the germline V gene, CDR1 is MDHEN and CDR2 is SYDVKM. CDR3 protein: CASRRPGQSFYEQYF. The CDR3 DNA reads TGTGCCAGCAGAAGGCCGGGACAGAGTTTCTACGAGCAGTACTTC.

This clone was found once. The V gene is TRBV7-8, the J gene TRBJ1-1; D is ambiguous. Trimming took 1 base from V and 0 from J, leaving 12 bases between them. The CDR3 is made up of 16 amino acids. CDR1 SGHVS and CDR2 FQNEAQ come from the germline V gene. Written as DNA, the CDR3 is TGTGCCAGCAGCTTAGGGCACAGCATCATGAACACTGAAGCTTTCTTT. This codes for CASSLGHSIMNTEAFF.

The chain joins TRBV15 to TRBJ2-6, with 10 nucleotides matching TRBD1. Germline V gene data show CDR1 as LNHNV and CDR2 as YYDKDF (reference sequence). The junction had 8 bases not matched to a gene; V was cut back by 0 bases and J by 3 bases. This CDR3 is 19 amino acids long. The CDR3 protein is CATSRDTRQGAGGANVLTF. CDR3 sequence (DNA): TGTGCCACCAGCAGAGATACGCGACAGGGGGCGGGTGGGGCCAACGTCCTGACTTTC.

This clone was observed once. CDR3 coding DNA: TGCGCCAGCAGCTTGGTAGCGGACAAAAATTCACCCCTCCACTTT. It is translated as CASSLVADKNSPLHF. This chain connects TRBV5-1 to TRBJ1-6, with D perhaps TRBD1 (5 bases). Looked up from germline, CDR1 is SGHRS and CDR2 is YFSETQ. V lost 0 bases and J lost 7, with 11 bases in between. The CDR3 contains 15 residues.

The CDR3 protein is CASSQDGQGAPGELFF. CDR3 coding DNA: TGTGCCAGCAGCCAAGATGGACAGGGGGCGCCCGGGGAGCTGTTTTTT. The chain has TRBV3-1 (or the pseudogene TRBV3-2) and TRBJ2-2; 11 bases are shared with TRBD1. CDR1 is LGHDT, CDR2 YNNKEL, per germline (reference sequence). V was pared by 0 bases and J by 6 bases, with 3 bases of the junction left unmatched. The CDR3 extends over 16 amino acids.

The rearrangement uses TRBV19 and TRBJ2-2, with 9 bases lining up with TRBD1. V shed 5 bases, J shed 2 bases, and the junction held 15 bases outside the gene matches. The CDR3 consists of 19 residues. Germline lookup yields CDR1 LNHDA and CDR2 SQIVND (reference sequence). CDR3 amino acids: CASSDPPGTGTPNTGELFF. CDR3 sequence (DNA): TGTGCCAGTAGTGACCCTCCCGGGACAGGGACACCTAACACCGGGGAGCTGTTTTTT.

The chain combines TRBV19 with TRBJ1-5, with D maybe TRBD1 (6 bases). CDR3 length: 15 amino acids. Trimming cost V 4 bases and J 7 bases, with 17 bases left between them. Germline CDR1 reads LNHDA; CDR2 reads SQIVND (reference sequence). CDR3 amino acids: CASSTQGRRDQPQHF. CDR3 sequence (DNA): TGTGCCAGTAGTACACAGGGTCGAAGAGACCAGCCCCAGCATTTT.

The rearrangement links TRBV27 to TRBJ2-1; no clear D. The germline V gene has CDR1 MNHEY and CDR2 SMNVEV (reference sequence). The CDR3 has 11 amino acids. V was shortened by 7 bases and J by 5 bases, with 6 bases between the two germline ends. Written as DNA, the CDR3 is TGTGCCAGCAACGCAGACAATGAGCAGTTCTTC. Amino acids: CASNADNEQFF.

This sequence joins TRBV19 and TRBJ1-1; TRBD1 matches 7 bases. This CDR3 spans 12 amino acids. Germline CDR1 LNHDA, CDR2 SQIVND (reference sequence). The trim removed 5 bases at V and 5 bases at J, leaving 2 bases unmatched. The CDR3 sequence: CASSSQGTEAFF. The CDR3 DNA reads TGTGCCAGTAGTTCACAGGGGACTGAAGCTTTCTTT.

The CDR3: CASSLSGTGQETQYF. The CDR3 DNA sequence: TGTGCCAGCAGTTTATCGGGGACAGGCCAAGAGACCCAGTACTTC. V gene TRBV27 combines with J gene TRBJ2-5; 8 nucleotides agree with TRBD1. V dropped 0 bases and J dropped 1; count of bases not matched to a gene: 1. Per germline, CDR1 MNHEY and CDR2 SMNVEV (reference sequence). The CDR3 sequence is 15 residues long.

This clone was detected only once. V usage is TRBV7-2 and J usage is TRBJ2-7; D not resolved. Germline V gene lookup returns CDR1 SGHTA and CDR2 FQGNSA. V lost 2 bases and J lost 10, with 12 bases in between. This CDR3 spans 12 amino acids. In nucleotides, the CDR3 is TGTGCCAGCAGCTTACCCCCGCTAAGCCAGTACTTC. Amino acid sequence: CASSLPPLSQYF.

This sequence joins TRBV4-3 and TRBJ1-2; D is undetermined. V was trimmed by 3 bases and J by 0 bases, leaving 17 bases between them. There are 17 residues in the CDR3. Per germline, CDR1 LGHNA and CDR2 YSLEER. The chain's CDR3 is CASSQSPAGNSNYGYTF. CDR3 bases: TGCGCCAGCAGCCAGAGCCCCGCGGGTAACTCTAACTATGGCTACACCTTC.

The V call is TRBV7-2, the J call TRBJ2-1; 9 bases match TRBD2. J gave up 0 bases and V 3 bases, and 6 bases lay outside the gene matches. CDR1 and CDR2 from the germline V gene are SGHTA and FQGNSA. The CDR3 covers 17 residues. In DNA, the CDR3 is TGTGCCAGCAGCTTGACTAGCGGAGCGAGCTCCTACAATGAGCAGTTCTTC. Amino acids: CASSLTSGASSYNEQFF.

The DNA for the CDR3 is TGTGCCAGCAGCTTCTCTTACGGGGACTTGGCGTACTTC. This sequence encodes CASSFSYGDLAYF. The rearrangement uses TRBV7-9 and TRBJ2-7; a possible D gene is TRBD2 (6 bases). CDR1 SEHNR and CDR2 FQNEAQ come from the germline V gene (reference sequence). This CDR3 contains 13 residues. V lost 3 bases to trimming and J lost 12 bases, with 18 bases between them. The full variable domain, with the rest looked up from reference TRBV7-9 and TRBJ2-7, is DTGVSQNPRHKITKRGQNVTFRCDPISEHNRLYWYRQTLGQGPEFLTYFQNEAQLEKSRLLSDRFSAERPKGSFSTLEIQRTEQGDSAMYLCASSFSYGDLAYFGPGTRLTVT.

This clone was seen only a few times. The chain is built from TRBV10-3 and TRBJ1-1; D ambiguous. The germline CDR1 and CDR2 sequences are ENHRY and SYGVKD. This CDR3 contains 15 residues. Deletions cut 8 bases from V and 1 base from J, with 17 bases between. The CDR3 is CAIPRTAEGNTEAFF. CDR3 nucleotide sequence: TGTGCCATCCCAAGGACGGCCGAGGGGAACACTGAAGCTTTCTTT.

This clone was detected once. J is TRBJ1-2 and V is TRBV7-9; 9 nucleotides align to TRBD1. The trim removed 5 bases at V and 6 bases at J, leaving 10 bases unmatched. CDR3 length equals 15 residues. Germline lookup yields CDR1 SEHNR and CDR2 FQNEAQ (reference sequence). CDR3: CASSPRRDRENGYTF. In nucleotides, the CDR3 is TGTGCCAGCAGCCCGCGTCGGGACAGGGAGAATGGCTACACCTTC.

This clone was counted only a few times. This sequence joins TRBV29-1 and TRBJ2-1, with 7 bases matching TRBD1. The germline V gene has CDR1 SQVTM and CDR2 ANQGSEA. This CDR3 region has 12 residues. J lost 9 bases, V lost 7 bases, and 9 bases had no gene match. The CDR3 nucleotides are TGCAGCGGAGGGGGCCGTACAGGTGAGCAGTTCTTC. Translation gives CSGGGRTGEQFF.

The sample holds a few counts of this clone. J is TRBJ2-7 and V is TRBV18; the match to TRBD1 covers 8 bases. The CDR3 loop spans 14 amino acids. V was pared by 0 bases and J by 6 bases, with 4 bases of the junction left unmatched. Germline V gives CDR1 KGHSH, CDR2 LQKENI. As DNA, the CDR3 is TGTGCCAGCTCACCACCCGCAGGGGGCGCCGAGCAGTACTTC. Amino acid sequence: CASSPPAGGAEQYF.

The V gene is TRBV28, the J gene TRBJ2-7, with a tentative D call TRBD2 (6 bases). V lost 3 bases and J lost 3, with 6 bases in between. Per the germline V gene, CDR1 is MDHEN and CDR2 is SYDVKM. The CDR3 contains 12 residues. The CDR3 DNA sequence: TGTGCCAGCAGTTTGGGACTCTACGAGCAGTACTTC. It specifies CASSLGLYEQYF. Full variable domain (rest looked up from reference TRBV28 and TRBJ2-7): DVKVTQSSRYLVKRTGEKVFLECVQDMDHENMFWYRQDPGLGLRLIYFSYDVKMKEKGDIPEGYSVSREKKERFSLILESASTNQTSMYLCASSLGLYEQYFGPGTRLTVT.

This chain uses TRBV6-2 or TRBV6-3 with TRBJ1-2, with 10 nucleotides matching TRBD1. Germline trimming cut 6 bases from V and 4 bases from J; bases unmatched to any gene: 5. This CDR3 is 14 amino acids long. CDR1 and CDR2 (germline): MNHEY, SVGEGT. CDR3 loop: CASSGTGVSYGYTF. Written as DNA, the CDR3 is TGTGCCAGCAGCGGGACAGGGGTTTCCTATGGCTACACCTTC.

The genes are TRBV5-6 and TRBJ1-5; D possibly corresponds to TRBD1 (6 bases). Trimming left V 4 bases short and J 9 bases short, with 26 bases between. The CDR3 totals 17 residues. CDR1 is SGHDT and CDR2 is YYEEEE in the germline V gene. The CDR3, as DNA: TGTGCCAGCAGCCTGGGGGGCTTAACAGGATTCTCGGGGCCCCAGCATTTT. The encoded protein is CASSLGGLTGFSGPQHF.

The chain uses TRBV28 and TRBJ2-7; possibly TRBD2 for D (6 bases). The CDR3 contains 15 residues. Trimming cost V 8 bases and J 5 bases, with 22 bases left between them. CDR1 and CDR2 (germline): MDHEN, SYDVKM. The DNA of the CDR3 is TGTGCCAGCCTAGCAAGCGGGTCCCGCACCAACGAGCAGTACTTC. Protein: CASLASGSRTNEQYF. Full variable domain (missing parts from reference TRBV28 and TRBJ2-7): DVKVTQSSRYLVKRTGEKVFLECVQDMDHENMFWYRQDPGLGLRLIYFSYDVKMKEKGDIPEGYSVSREKKERFSLILESASTNQTSMYLCASLASGSRTNEQYFGPGTRLTVT.

The rearrangement uses TRBV4-3 and TRBJ1-1; D unresolved. Germline V gene sequence: CDR1 LGHNA, CDR2 YSLEER. The CDR3 loop spans 14 amino acids. The V end lost 0 bases, the J end lost 1 base, and 6 bases lay between the germline ends. The CDR3 region has the DNA TGCGCCAGCAGCCAAGACCCTTGGAACACTGAAGCTTTCTTT. This encodes CASSQDPWNTEAFF.

The chain has TRBV11-2 and TRBJ1-3, with D perhaps matching TRBD1 (6 bases). The V end lost 5 bases, the J end lost 2 bases, and 19 bases lay between the germline ends. In germline, CDR1 is SGHAT, CDR2 FQNNGV. The CDR3 has 17 residues. CDR3: CASSEGQYLSTGNTIYF. In DNA, the CDR3 is TGTGCCAGCAGCGAAGGACAGTACTTATCTACTGGAAACACCATATATTTT.

CDR3 sequence (DNA): TGTGCCAGCAGCTTAGGCACGGGGAATTCACCCCTCCACTTT. Residues: CASSLGTGNSPLHF. The rearrangement joins TRBV7-9 to TRBJ1-6; no reliable D call. Germline CDR1 is SEHNR and CDR2 is FQNEAQ (reference sequence). The CDR3 loop spans 14 amino acids. V was pared by 1 base and J by 7 bases, with 8 bases between.

This chain connects TRBV5-8 to TRBJ2-2; D is unresolved. The CDR3 length is 14 residues. Germline CDR1 reads SGHTS; CDR2 reads YDEGEE. V shed 0 bases and J shed 7 bases, with 10 bases lying between them. DNA of the CDR3: TGTGCCAGCAGCTTGGGCACCGTCGGCGGGGAGCTGTTTTTT. Protein: CASSLGTVGGELFF.